This TCR beta chain was recorded in a study of CD4 T cells in relation to SARS-CoV-2 and coronaviruses. Study-level background: ViraFEST: approximately nine-day antigen culture of PBMCs, then TCR beta CDR3 sequencing.

As regards this clone: Its matching antigen is unknown.

The CDR3 totals 14 residues. Germline loops: CDR1 MNHEY, CDR2 SVGAGI. V dropped 6 bases and J dropped 2; count of bases not matched to a gene: 4. Some clones are missing from TCRdb's copy, which holds only in-frame ones; the method was immunoSEQ multiplex PCR. The sample includes around 20,000 clones, roughly 62% seen only once; the top ten take approximately 11%. CD4+ T cells from unexposed donors were obtained before the COVID-19 pandemic (2011-2018). Isolation of CD4+ T cells took place after approximately 11 days in culture. Unexposed-donor CD4+ T cells were probed with SARS-CoV-2 S/N and four cold-coronavirus spikes, cells permitting.

The clonotype comes from a human donor in good health. Sequenced input: CD4+ T cells from PBMCs, cultured in vitro. The gene calls are TRBV6-5 and TRBJ1-3, with 7 bases aligning to TRBD1. The CDR3 reads CASSLTGAGNTIYF. The DNA of the CDR3 is TGTGCCAGCAGCCTCACAGGGGCTGGAAACACCATATATTTT.